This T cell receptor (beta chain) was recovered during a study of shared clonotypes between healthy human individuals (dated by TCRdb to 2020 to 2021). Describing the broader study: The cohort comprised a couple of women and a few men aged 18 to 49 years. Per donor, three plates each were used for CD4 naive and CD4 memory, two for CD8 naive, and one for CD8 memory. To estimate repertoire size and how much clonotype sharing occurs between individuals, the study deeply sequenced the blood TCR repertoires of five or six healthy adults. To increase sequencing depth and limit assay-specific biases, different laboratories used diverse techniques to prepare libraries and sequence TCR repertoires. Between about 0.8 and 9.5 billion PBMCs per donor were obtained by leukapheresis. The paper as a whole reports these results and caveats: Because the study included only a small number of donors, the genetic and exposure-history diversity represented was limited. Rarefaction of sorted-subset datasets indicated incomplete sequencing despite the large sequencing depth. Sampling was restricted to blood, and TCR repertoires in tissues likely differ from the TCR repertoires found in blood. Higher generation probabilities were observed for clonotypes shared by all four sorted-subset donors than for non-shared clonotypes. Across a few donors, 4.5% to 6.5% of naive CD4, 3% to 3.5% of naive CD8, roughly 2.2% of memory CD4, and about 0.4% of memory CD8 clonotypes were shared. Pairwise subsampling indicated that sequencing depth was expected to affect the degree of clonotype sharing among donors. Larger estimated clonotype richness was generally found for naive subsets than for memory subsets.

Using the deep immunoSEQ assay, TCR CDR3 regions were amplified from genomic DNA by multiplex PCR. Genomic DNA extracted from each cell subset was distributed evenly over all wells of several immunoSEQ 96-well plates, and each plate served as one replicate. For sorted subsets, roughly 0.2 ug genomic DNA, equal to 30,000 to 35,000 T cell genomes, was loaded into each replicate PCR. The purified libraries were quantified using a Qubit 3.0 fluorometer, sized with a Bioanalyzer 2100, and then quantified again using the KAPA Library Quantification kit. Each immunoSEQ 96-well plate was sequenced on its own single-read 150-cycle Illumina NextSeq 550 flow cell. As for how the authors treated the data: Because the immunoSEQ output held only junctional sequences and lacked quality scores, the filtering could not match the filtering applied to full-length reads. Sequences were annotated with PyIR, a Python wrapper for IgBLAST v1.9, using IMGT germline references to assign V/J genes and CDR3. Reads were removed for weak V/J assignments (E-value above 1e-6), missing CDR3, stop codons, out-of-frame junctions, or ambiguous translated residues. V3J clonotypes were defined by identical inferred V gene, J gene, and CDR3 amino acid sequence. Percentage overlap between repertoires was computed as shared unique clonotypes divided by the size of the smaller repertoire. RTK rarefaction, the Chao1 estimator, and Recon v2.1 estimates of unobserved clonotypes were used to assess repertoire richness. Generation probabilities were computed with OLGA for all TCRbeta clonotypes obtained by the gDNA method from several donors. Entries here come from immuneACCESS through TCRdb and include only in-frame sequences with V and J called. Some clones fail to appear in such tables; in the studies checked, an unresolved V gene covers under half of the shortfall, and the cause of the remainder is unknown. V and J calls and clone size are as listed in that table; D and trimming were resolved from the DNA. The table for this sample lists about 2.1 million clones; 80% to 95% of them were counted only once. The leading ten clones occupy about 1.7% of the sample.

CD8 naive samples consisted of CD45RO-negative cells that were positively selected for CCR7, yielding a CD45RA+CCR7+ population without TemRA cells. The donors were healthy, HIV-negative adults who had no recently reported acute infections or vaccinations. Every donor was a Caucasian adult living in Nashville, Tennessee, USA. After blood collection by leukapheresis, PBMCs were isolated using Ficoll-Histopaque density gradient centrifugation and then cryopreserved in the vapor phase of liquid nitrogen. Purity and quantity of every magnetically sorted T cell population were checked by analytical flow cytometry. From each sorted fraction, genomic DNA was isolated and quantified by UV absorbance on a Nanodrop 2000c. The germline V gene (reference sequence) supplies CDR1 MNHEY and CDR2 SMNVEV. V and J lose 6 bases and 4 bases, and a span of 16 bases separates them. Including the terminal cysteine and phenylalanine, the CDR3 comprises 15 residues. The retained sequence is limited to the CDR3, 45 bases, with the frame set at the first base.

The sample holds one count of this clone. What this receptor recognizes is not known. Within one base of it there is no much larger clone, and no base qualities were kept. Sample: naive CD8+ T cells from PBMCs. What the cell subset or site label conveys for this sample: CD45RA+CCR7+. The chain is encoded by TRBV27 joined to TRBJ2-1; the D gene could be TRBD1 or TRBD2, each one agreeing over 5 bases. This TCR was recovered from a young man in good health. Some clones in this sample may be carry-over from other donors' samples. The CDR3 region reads CASSLGTPTYNEQFF. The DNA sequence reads TGTGCCAGCAGCCTCGGGACCCCCACATACAATGAGCAGTTCTTC.